This section outlines one T cell receptor (beta chain) sequence together with its context. Its antigen is unknown. The sample comes from a study of cytomegalovirus exposure and HLA in healthy donors. As for the study in general: Ancestry clustering placed around four fifths of several hundred genotyped donors in the Caucasian-associated cluster. Study-wide points: The analysis excluded some indistinguishable V segments, including TRBV6-2 and TRBV6-3. Analyzed later, association rates of TCRs varied across HLA loci, with DRB1 most and HLA-C fewest.

The PCR used 60 Vbeta and 13 Jbeta primers. Assay: immunoSEQ multiplex PCR; the TCRdb copy retains only in-frame clones and omits some. The data hold some 50,000 clones, with approximately 70% observed a single time. The CDR3 is 17 amino acids. Germline V CDR1 and CDR2: SGHTA, FQGNSA. With 2 bases clipped from V and 7 bases from J, the junction kept 12 bases outside the gene matches. The chain combines TRBV7-2 with TRBJ2-1; 9 bases agree with TRBD2. The sequence came from a woman aged 45-59 years in good health and CMV-seropositive. Sequences were obtained from PBMCs. The CDR3 region has the DNA TGTGCCAGCAGCTTAAGCGGGGGGACGCCTTGGAGGAATGAGCAGTTCTTC. Its translation is CASSLSGGTPWRNEQFF.